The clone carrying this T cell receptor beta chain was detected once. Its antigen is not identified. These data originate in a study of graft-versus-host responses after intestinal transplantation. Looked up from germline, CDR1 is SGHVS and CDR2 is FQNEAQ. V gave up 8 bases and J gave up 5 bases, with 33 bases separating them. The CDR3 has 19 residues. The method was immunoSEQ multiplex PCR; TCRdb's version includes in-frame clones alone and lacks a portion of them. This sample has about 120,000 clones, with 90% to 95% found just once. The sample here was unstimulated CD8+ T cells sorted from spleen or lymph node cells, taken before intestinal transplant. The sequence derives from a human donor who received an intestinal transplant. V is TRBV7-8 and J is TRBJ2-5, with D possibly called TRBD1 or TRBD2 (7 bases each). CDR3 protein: CASLSLGAREFRGRETQYF. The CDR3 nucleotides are TGTGCCAGCCTGTCTTTGGGGGCGCGGGAGTTTAGGGGGCGGGAGACCCAGTACTTC.